A selection of T cell receptor beta chains follows, all from one sample in a study of neurological immune-mediated disorders. MiXCR, applied by TCRdb to the 5' RACE reads, yields one record per CDR3 protein. The sample lists more than 45,000 distinct CDR3 sequences, 9.5% to 12% occurring once. The sample consisted of PBMCs. These receptors originate from a man between 60 and 70 years old in good health. The conserved cysteine and the conserved F or W are not part of the CDR3 here. The D gene is left open where the match is weak.

TRBV3-1	.	TRBJ1-2	ASSPYKDYGYT
TRBV18	TRBD1	TRBJ2-3	ASSPPGTGERADTQY
TRBV27	.	TRBJ2-7	ASSSLQRSYEQY
TRBV11-2	TRBD1	TRBJ2-3	ASSSPTGTADTQY
TRBV7-2	TRBD1	TRBJ2-2	ASRRGRQGAGELF
TRBV12-3/TRBV12-4	.	TRBJ1-1	ASNPGWGRNTEAF
TRBV5-5	.	TRBJ1-5	ASSLVGGDSNQPQH
TRBV5-1	TRBD2	TRBJ2-1	ASCFPGAGGRNEQF
TRBV9	TRBD2	TRBJ2-2	ASSAPGTSVAGELF
TRBV28	.	TRBJ1-4	ASSSEQAGNEKLF
TRBV18	TRBD1	TRBJ1-5	ASSPRQGSSQPQH
TRBV28	TRBD2	TRBJ2-1	ASRGRGGISYNEQF
TRBV7-9	.	TRBJ2-7	ASSLAGVRESFREQY
TRBV5-1	.	TRBJ1-2	ASSLDPGLDGYT
TRBV20-1	TRBD1	TRBJ2-7	SAPNPYGQGMYYEQY
TRBV6-6	.	TRBJ1-5	ASRTGDSNQPQH
TRBV20-1	.	TRBJ1-5	SVSREVRGLSKQPQH
TRBV6-2/TRBV6-3	.	TRBJ2-3	ASSPGTPLHNTDTQY
TRBV20-1	TRBD1	TRBJ2-2	SARDQGQGAGELF
TRBV6-5	.	TRBJ1-6	ASSYSMSNMYSPLH